One sample yielded the 19 T cell receptor beta chains listed below, sequenced in a study of PD-1 blockade in mismatch repair-deficient tumors. Sequencing used immunoSEQ multiplex PCR; TCRdb keeps in-frame clones, though not all of them. The sample consists of about 49,000 clones, 65% to 80% of them appearing once. This material consisted of PBMCs, taken before pembrolizumab treatment. The source is an adult with mismatch repair-deficient cancer.

The chain employs TRBV11-2 and TRBJ2-3; 12 bases are shared with TRBD2. CDR3 length: 17 amino acids. CDR1 and CDR2 from the germline V gene are SGHAT and FQNNGV. V trimming: 5 bases; J trimming: 0 bases; junction bases outside the gene matches: 6. The CDR3 loop reads CASSARTSGASTDTQYF. The CDR3 DNA follows: TGTGCCAGCAGCGCACGGACTAGCGGGGCAAGCACAGATACGCAGTATTTT.

V and J are TRBV4-2 and TRBJ2-5; the D is unclear. The CDR3 is made up of 15 amino acids. The V end was cut by 6 bases, the J end by 1 base, with 15 bases between. CDR1 is LGHNA and CDR2 is YNFKEQ in the germline V gene. CDR3 DNA: TGTGCCAGCAGACCCTCGGCGGCCCGCCAAGAGACCCAGTACTTC. Translated: CASRPSAARQETQYF.

This clone was detected once. The chain couples TRBV19 to TRBJ2-3, with a possible D match to TRBD2 (6 bases). The CDR3 consists of 14 residues. CDR1 is LNHDA and CDR2 is SQIVND in the germline V gene (reference sequence). With 9 bases removed from V and 2 bases from J, the gap between germline ends came to 15 bases. The CDR3 coding sequence is TGTGCCAGCCGCAATAGCGGAATCACAGATACGCAGTATTTT. As protein: CASRNSGITDTQYF. Variable domain in full (rest from reference TRBV19 and TRBJ2-3): DGGITQSPKYLFRKEGQNVTLSCEQNLNHDAMYWYRQDPGQGLRLIYYSQIVNDFQKGDIAEGYSVSREKKESFPLTVTSAQKNPTAFYLCASRNSGITDTQYFGPGTRLTVL.

The chain links TRBV29-1 to TRBJ2-7; TRBD1 agrees at 9 bases. With 5 bases clipped from V and 3 bases from J, the junction kept 11 bases outside the gene matches. Looked up from germline, CDR1 is SQVTM and CDR2 is ANQGSEA. The CDR3 is 15 amino acids. The CDR3 loop is CSVSPGGTGLYEQYF. The CDR3 bases are TGCAGCGTTTCTCCAGGCGGGACAGGGCTCTACGAGCAGTACTTC.

V gene TRBV12-5 combines with J gene TRBJ2-7; D is unclear. The CDR3 is made up of 15 amino acids. Germline lookup yields CDR1 LGHNT and CDR2 FRNRAP. V was clipped by 4 bases and J by 2 bases, with 15 bases between them. The chain's CDR3 is CASGYGVLGAYEQYF. CDR3 nucleotides: TGTGCTAGTGGTTACGGAGTGTTAGGAGCCTACGAGCAGTACTTC. Based on the CDR3 plus reference TRBV12-5 and TRBJ2-7, the full variable domain is DARVTQTPRHKVTEMGQEVTMRCQPILGHNTVFWYRQTMMQGLELLAYFRNRAPLDDSGMPKDRFSAEMPDATLATLKIQPSEPRDSAVYFCASGYGVLGAYEQYFGPGTRLTVT.

This clone appeared once. The chain couples TRBV5-4 to TRBJ1-2, with 7 bases aligning to TRBD1. Germline values: CDR1 SGHNT, CDR2 YYREEE (reference sequence). Unmatched junction bases numbered 3, after V lost 2 bases and J lost 2 bases. The CDR3 extends over 14 amino acids. The CDR3 reads CASSLRGPNYGYTF. CDR3 bases: TGTGCCAGCAGCTTAAGGGGGCCAAACTATGGCTACACCTTC.

The rearrangement uses TRBV7-8 and TRBJ2-1; the match to TRBD2 covers 8 bases. After removal of 5 bases from V and 15 bases from J, the junction contained 24 bases not matched to a gene. The CDR3 loop spans 17 amino acids. Per germline, CDR1 SGHVS and CDR2 FQNEAQ. This chain's CDR3 is CASSPAVGLELWLDPFF. In nucleotides, the CDR3 is TGTGCCAGCAGCCCAGCGGTGGGACTAGAATTATGGCTCGATCCGTTCTTC.

The table lists this clone with a count of one. The CDR3 nucleotides read TGTGCTAGTGGTTTTCAACTACCGGATACGCAGTATTTT. Protein: CASGFQLPDTQYF. This chain links TRBV12-5 with TRBJ2-3; D not resolved. The CDR3 has 13 amino acids. The V end was cut by 3 bases, the J end by 6 bases, with 10 bases between. Germline V CDR1 and CDR2: LGHNT, FRNRAP.

The chain has TRBV27 and TRBJ2-7, with 8 bases fitting TRBD1. Losses at the gene ends were 5 bases for V and 4 bases for J; bases not matched to a gene: 10. Per the germline V gene, CDR1 is MNHEY and CDR2 is SMNVEV (reference sequence). The CDR3 consists of 15 residues. The CDR3: CASSPSPGQGYEQYF. CDR3 DNA sequence: TGTGCCAGCAGTCCCTCCCCAGGACAGGGATACGAGCAGTACTTC.

This clone occurred once. The CDR3 is CASGLPDRGGYTF. In DNA, the CDR3 is TGTGCTAGTGGTTTGCCCGACAGGGGAGGCTACACCTTC. This rearrangement joins TRBV12-5 to TRBJ1-2; the match to TRBD1 covers 8 bases. The CDR3 consists of 13 residues. The V and J ends lost 2 bases and 8 bases, in that order; junction bases with no gene match: 4. The V gene's germline CDR1 is LGHNT and CDR2 FRNRAP.

This clone showed up just a few times. The chain links TRBV7-9 to TRBJ1-4; D possibly corresponds to TRBD1 (6 bases). Trimming removed 5 bases from V and 4 bases from J, with 11 bases in between. Germline CDR1 is SEHNR and CDR2 is FQNEAQ (reference sequence). The CDR3 consists of 14 residues. CDR3 bases: TGTGCCAGCAGCCTCGGACAGAATAATGAAAAACTGTTTTTT. The encoded protein is CASSLGQNNEKLFF.

The gene calls are TRBV7-9 and TRBJ2-6, with D uncertain. The CDR3 is 17 residues long. Trimming stripped 1 base from V and 4 bases from J, with 14 bases between. Germline V gives CDR1 SEHNR, CDR2 FQNEAQ (reference sequence). CDR3 DNA: TGTGCCAGCAGCTTAGTGGTGGCGGTTGGAGGGGCCAACGTCCTGACTTTC. Translating it yields CASSLVVAVGGANVLTF.

The gene calls are TRBV18 and TRBJ1-1; D call uncertain. Germline V gives CDR1 KGHSH, CDR2 LQKENI. The V end was cut by 2 bases, the J end by 0 bases, with 7 bases between. The length of the CDR3 is 14 residues. The CDR3 DNA is TGTGCCAGCTCACCAGGGGTTATGAACACTGAAGCTTTCTTT. It is translated as CASSPGVMNTEAFF.

This sequence joins TRBV27 and TRBJ2-2; D is uncertain. V was pared by 5 bases and J by 0 bases, with 7 bases between. In germline, CDR1 is MNHEY, CDR2 SMNVEV (reference sequence). This CDR3 comprises 14 residues. CDR3 in amino acids: CASSDFPNTGELFF. In DNA, the CDR3 is TGTGCCAGCAGTGACTTTCCGAACACCGGGGAGCTGTTTTTT.

DNA for the CDR3: TGTGCCATCAGTGAGCAACTAGCGGGAACTGAAGCTGGGGCCAACGTCCTGACTTTC. Protein: CAISEQLAGTEAGANVLTF. The V gene is TRBV10-3, the J gene TRBJ2-6; 10 positions match TRBD2. Per germline, CDR1 ENHRY and CDR2 SYGVKD. The CDR3 spans 19 residues. After removal of 2 bases from V and 2 bases from J, the junction contained 9 bases not matched to a gene.

This clone has just a few counts. The rearrangement uses TRBV6-1 and TRBJ2-1; D remains unclear. The CDR3 is 12 amino acids. The V and J ends lost 8 bases and 9 bases respectively, with 14 bases between them. Germline CDR1 and CDR2: MNHNS and SASEGT. CDR3 region: CASGGLVGEQFF. As DNA, the CDR3 is TGTGCCAGCGGCGGCCTGGTGGGTGAGCAGTTCTTC.

The chain uses TRBV19 and TRBJ1-1; 8 nucleotides agree with TRBD1. The CDR3 covers 13 residues. Losses at the gene ends were 2 bases for V and 4 bases for J; bases not matched to a gene: 0. The germline V gene has CDR1 LNHDA and CDR2 SQIVND (reference sequence). The CDR3 reads CASSIQGATEAFF. In DNA form, the CDR3 reads TGTGCCAGTAGTATACAGGGGGCCACTGAAGCTTTCTTT. Looking up the rest from reference TRBV19 and TRBJ1-1 gives the full variable domain: DGGITQSPKYLFRKEGQNVTLSCEQNLNHDAMYWYRQDPGQGLRLIYYSQIVNDFQKGDIAEGYSVSREKKESFPLTVTSAQKNPTAFYLCASSIQGATEAFFGQGTRLTVV.

Judged by abundance, this clone is medium-sized (0.01 to 0.1%). The V and J genes are TRBV7-9 and TRBJ1-4; D is possibly TRBD1 (5 bases). The CDR3 is 13 residues long. CDR1 and CDR2 from the germline V gene are SEHNR and FQNEAQ (reference sequence). With 9 bases removed from V and 4 bases from J, the gap between germline ends came to 12 bases. CDR3 protein: CARGGSDNEKLFF. The CDR3 coding sequence is TGTGCCAGGGGGGGGTCCGATAATGAAAAACTGTTTTTT.

The chain joins TRBV5-6 to TRBJ2-1, with TRBD2 as a possible D gene (6 bases). V was clipped by 1 base and J by 7 bases, with 9 bases between them. CDR1 and CDR2 from the germline V gene are SGHDT and YYEEEE. The CDR3 has 13 amino acids. CDR3: CASSLWRENEQFF. For the CDR3, the DNA is TGTGCCAGCAGCTTGTGGAGGGAAAATGAGCAGTTCTTC.